This T cell receptor (beta chain) was sequenced in a study of vaccination and CD4 T cells after COVID-19. Turning to this clonotype: The target antigen is unknown.

Treatment noted: approximately 9-day PBMC culture with coronavirus spike peptide pools or control peptides (ViraFEST assay). These CD4+ T cells came from an unexposed donor, sampled before the COVID-19 pandemic (2011-2018). First, ViraFEST expanded antigen-specific T cells with peptide pools, and next it sequenced the TCRs. The V end lost 3 bases, the J end lost 4 bases, and 11 bases lay between the germline ends. Germline CDR1 and CDR2: DFQATT and SNEGSKA (reference sequence). The CDR3 loop spans 13 amino acids. An Oncomine TCR Beta short-read assay was used to sequence the DNA from cultured CD4+ T cells. In this case, cultured CD4+ T cells provided the extracted genomic DNA. One entry per CDR3 protein results from TCRdb running MiXCR on the PCR reads. The repertoire includes roughly 9,000 distinct CDR3 sequences, 35% of them detected once, and 27% sits in the top ten.

This TCR was sampled from a human donor in good health. The sample consisted of CD4+ T cells from blood, cultured in vitro. This sequence joins TRBV20-1 and TRBJ2-3; perhaps TRBD2 as D (5 bases). In DNA, the CDR3 is TGCAGTGCTAGCTCGGGATTTCCAGATACGCAGTATTTT. It is translated as CSASSGFPDTQYF.